These 18 T cell receptor beta chains share one sample of origin, sequenced in a study of post-analysis software for immune sequencing data. Unique molecular identifiers were present in the TCR beta cDNA libraries. TCRdb re-derived calls from the PCR reads in MiXCR, one entry per CDR3 protein. Of roughly 150,000 distinct CDR3 sequences in the sample, around 36% were seen once. The starting material was blood, obtained after autologous hematopoietic stem cell transplantation. Receptors were obtained from a girl between 10 and 17 years old with multiple sclerosis.

The chain links TRBV20-1 to TRBJ2-6; a weak D match, TRBD2 (5 bases). Germline V gene lookup returns CDR1 DFQATT and CDR2 SNEGSKA (reference sequence). This CDR3 has 15 residues. Trimming cost V 6 bases and J 0 bases, with 12 bases left between them. The CDR3 nucleotides read TGCAGTGCCCTACGAGGAGGCTCTGGGGCCAACGTCCTGACTTTC. It yields the protein CSALRGGSGANVLTF.

The chain is built from TRBV5-1 and TRBJ2-7; the D gene could be TRBD1 or TRBD2 (6 bases each). The CDR3 sequence is 15 residues long. Trimming pared 4 bases from V and 1 base from J, leaving 15 bases between. Germline V gene data show CDR1 as SGHRS and CDR2 as YFSETQ. CDR3 sequence: CASSTGTGASYEQYF. The CDR3 DNA follows: TGCGCCAGCAGCACAGGGACTGGCGCTTCCTACGAGCAGTACTTC.

This clonotype appeared a few times. The chain carries TRBV6-6 and TRBJ1-2, with 10 bases aligning to TRBD1. V gave up 7 bases and J gave up 0 bases; unmatched junction bases: 11. The CDR3 runs to 17 residues. CDR1 and CDR2 from the germline V gene are MNHNY and SVGAGI (reference sequence). DNA of the CDR3: TGTGCCAGCACCCCGAGGGGACAGGGGCCGACTAACTATGGCTACACCTTC. Residues: CASTPRGQGPTNYGYTF.

This clonotype was seen a few times. The genes are TRBV19 and TRBJ2-5; D remains unclear. Trimming removed 3 bases at V and 6 bases at J, with 8 bases between. CDR1 is LNHDA and CDR2 is SQIVND in the germline V gene (reference sequence). This CDR3 is built from 12 residues. The CDR3 spells CASSIIGKTQYF. The CDR3 DNA reads TGTGCCAGTAGTATCATAGGGAAGACCCAGTACTTC.

This clonotype was seen a few times. The chain is built from TRBV11-2 and TRBJ2-5; the D gene is possibly TRBD1 (5 bases). V was shortened by 4 bases and J by 1 base, with 13 bases between the two germline ends. Germline CDR1 reads SGHAT; CDR2 reads FQNNGV. This CDR3 has 15 amino acids. The DNA of the CDR3 is TGTGCCAGCAGCTGGCAGGGCAGCCTCCAAGAGACCCAGTACTTC. Its protein product is CASSWQGSLQETQYF.

This CDR3 reads CASSQGRRGTYEQYF. In DNA form, the CDR3 reads TGTGCCAGCAGCCAGGGCAGGAGGGGAACCTACGAGCAGTACTTC. V is TRBV27 and J is TRBJ2-4, with D perhaps TRBD2 (6 bases). Judging by the DNA end, TRBJ2-7 fits better; the J call may be wrong. The CDR3 has 15 residues. Germline CDR1 MNHEY, CDR2 SMNVEV (reference sequence).

This clonotype has ten or more counts. V and J are TRBV28 and TRBJ2-3, with TRBD2 matching 8 bases. The CDR3 covers 15 residues. CDR1 MDHEN and CDR2 SYDVKM come from the germline V gene. Losses at the gene ends were 6 bases for V and 1 base for J; bases not matched to a gene: 6. The chain's CDR3 is CASSPLTSGTDTQYF. Written as DNA, the CDR3 is TGTGCCAGCAGCCCGTTGACTAGCGGCACAGATACGCAGTATTTT.

CDR3 nucleotides: TGTGCCAGCAGTTTCGGGACTGCGAGCACAGATACGCAGTATTTT. Translation gives CASSFGTASTDTQYF. The rearrangement links TRBV12-3 or TRBV12-4 to TRBJ2-3; TRBD2 is a possible D gene (6 bases). Deletions cut 3 bases from V and 0 bases from J, with 10 bases between. This CDR3 contains 15 residues.

Ten or more counts support this clonotype. This sequence joins TRBV7-9 and TRBJ2-6, with D unresolved. The V end lost 6 bases, the J end lost 0 bases, and 6 bases lay between the germline ends. The germline V gene has CDR1 SEHNR and CDR2 FQNEAQ (reference sequence). The CDR3 totals 14 residues. Written as DNA, the CDR3 is TGTGCCAGCAGTTACAGCTCTGGGGCCAACGTCCTGACTTTC. Protein sequence: CASSYSSGANVLTF.

The table lists this clonotype with many counts. The rearrangement uses TRBV27 and TRBJ2-7, with D tentatively TRBD1 (5 bases). Between the trimmed V and J ends, which lost 8 bases and 5 bases, there was a span of 16 bases. CDR3 length equals 13 residues. Germline lookup yields CDR1 MNHEY and CDR2 SMNVEV (reference sequence). The CDR3 sequence: CASSSAGYNEQYF. CDR3 coding DNA: TGTGCCAGCTCCTCCGCAGGGTATAACGAGCAGTACTTC.

The chain has TRBV7-2 and TRBJ2-4; D may match TRBD1 or TRBD2 (5 bases each). CDR1 is SGHTA and CDR2 is FQGNSA in the germline V gene. With 8 bases removed from V and 3 bases from J, the gap between germline ends came to 20 bases. The CDR3 length is 16 residues. CDR3 DNA: TGTGCCAGCGAGGGGCAAGTTGGTCGGGTCAAAAACATTCAGTACTTC. It codes for CASEGQVGRVKNIQYF.

The chain combines TRBV7-9 with TRBJ2-3; D is possibly TRBD1 (5 bases). CDR1 and CDR2 (germline): SEHNR, FQNEAQ (reference sequence). The ends were cut back, 3 bases at V and 6 bases at J, with 13 bases in the middle. This CDR3 is 14 amino acids long. The CDR3 nucleotides are TGTGCCAGCAGCTTGGACACGGCAGAGGATACGCAGTATTTT. It is translated as CASSLDTAEDTQYF.

The rearrangement uses TRBV5-8 and TRBJ1-1; D unclear. The CDR3 is 14 amino acids. V dropped 2 bases and J dropped 5 bases, with 13 bases sitting between them. Germline V gene data show CDR1 as SGHTS and CDR2 as YDEGEE. The CDR3 region is CASSFEDLRTEAFF. CDR3 DNA sequence: TGTGCCAGCAGCTTTGAGGATTTAAGGACTGAAGCTTTCTTT.

The V call is TRBV3-1, the J call TRBJ2-1, with 7 positions matching TRBD2. Trimming cost V 4 bases and J 1 base; bases outside gene matches: 4. This CDR3 is 15 amino acids long. Germline-derived CDR1 and CDR2 are LGHDT and YNNKEL (reference sequence). CDR3 nucleotides: TGTGCCAGCAGCCCAGCGGGGTTATCCTACAATGAGCAGTTCTTC. Its translation: CASSPAGLSYNEQFF.

This clonotype was counted many times. J is TRBJ2-1 and V is TRBV29-1; D ambiguous. This CDR3 is built from 11 residues. The V gene's germline CDR1 is SQVTM and CDR2 ANQGSEA. V lost 4 bases, J lost 6 bases, and 7 bases lay in between. CDR3 coding DNA: TGCAGCGTTGCGGCGACCAATGAGCAGTTCTTC. This translates into CSVAATNEQFF.

The gene calls are TRBV25-1 and TRBJ2-1; perhaps TRBD2 as D (6 bases). Germline V gene lookup returns CDR1 MGHDK and CDR2 SYGVNS. The CDR3 is 16 amino acids. The V end lost 4 bases, the J end lost 5 bases, and 18 bases lay between the germline ends. The CDR3 protein is CASSGGVKVAHNEQFF. The CDR3 DNA sequence: TGTGCCAGCAGTGGGGGGGTCAAGGTGGCACACAATGAGCAGTTCTTC. The variable domain in full, completed from reference TRBV25-1 and TRBJ2-1, reads EADIYQTPRYLVIGTGKKITLECSQTMGHDKMYWYQQDPGMELHLIHYSYGVNSTEKGDLSSESTVSRIRTEHFPLTLESARPSHTSQYLCASSGGVKVAHNEQFFGPGTRLTVL.

This clonotype was seen only a few times. This chain connects TRBV4-1 to TRBJ2-7; TRBD2 matches 9 bases. The CDR3 extends over 15 amino acids. J was trimmed by 2 bases and V by 6 bases; bases with no gene match: 8. Germline V gene lookup returns CDR1 MGHRA and CDR2 YSYEKL. The CDR3 spells CASSLGLAPTYEQYF. The CDR3 DNA follows: TGCGCCAGCAGTCTAGGACTAGCGCCAACCTACGAGCAGTACTTC.

This clonotype was seen a handful of times. The chain couples TRBV5-1 to TRBJ1-1; 8 bases map to TRBD1. V trimming: 4 bases; J trimming: 4 bases; junction bases outside the gene matches: 9. There are 15 residues in the CDR3. Germline assignment: CDR1 SGHRS and CDR2 YFSETQ. This CDR3 reads CASSPGQGVGTEAFF. CDR3 bases: TGCGCCAGCAGCCCCGGACAGGGCGTGGGCACTGAAGCTTTCTTT.